This TCR beta chain was identified in a study of T cell repertoires in cytomegalovirus infection. As for the study in general: The public TCR beta signatures pointed to both CMV infection and matching HLA type.

There are 15 residues in the CDR3. The ends lost 4 bases at V and 6 bases at J; junction bases unmatched: 10. Per the germline V gene, CDR1 is SGHAT and CDR2 is FQNNGV. One entry per CDR3 protein, called by TCRdb with MiXCR from the reads. This table has a few hundred thousand distinct CDR3 sequences, about a quarter appearing once. What was sequenced was PBMCs. This sequence joins TRBV11-2 and TRBJ1-2; TRBD1 matches at 8 bases. The TCR originated in a human donor in good health (CMV status not recorded). Some clones in this sample may be carry-over from other donors' samples. CDR3 sequence reads: CASSSPAGGFHGYTF. CDR3 nucleotide sequence: TGTGCCAGCAGCTCCCCCGCAGGGGGCTTTCATGGCTACACCTTC.